The 16 T cell receptor beta chains below come from one sample, sequenced in a study of T cells in Graves' hyperthyroidism and ophthalmopathy. RNA transcripts yielded amplified TCR beta CDR3 regions. The HTBI set primed first-round TCR CDR3 RT-PCR. TCRdb re-called the multiplex PCR reads with MiXCR, one entry per CDR3 protein. The repertoire holds around 500,000 distinct CDR3 sequences, with roughly 22% as singletons. Sequences were obtained from blood. Receptors originate from a woman aged 70-85 years with Graves' ophthalmopathy.

The gene calls are TRBV6-1 and TRBJ1-2; D might be TRBD1 (5 bases). CDR1 is MNHNS and CDR2 is SASEGT in the germline V gene. The CDR3 length is 17 residues. V was shortened by 1 base and J by 4 bases, with 19 bases between the two germline ends. Here the CDR3 reads CASSEDYLGRAGYGYTF. In DNA form, the CDR3 reads TGTGCCAGCAGTGAAGACTATTTGGGCAGGGCGGGCTATGGCTACACCTTC.

This clonotype was detected only a few times. V is TRBV7-2 and J is TRBJ2-2; 11 bases align to TRBD2. The CDR3 loop spans 18 amino acids. V shed 5 bases and J 1 base; nucleotides not matched to a gene: 9. CDR1 SGHTA and CDR2 FQGNSA come from the germline V gene. The CDR3 reads CASSKRLAGGRNTGELFF. CDR3 nucleotide sequence: TGTGCCAGCAGCAAGAGGCTAGCGGGAGGAAGGAACACCGGGGAGCTGTTTTTT.

About this clonotype itself: One end of the junction fails to match germline, which may point to a read error. V is TRBV7-7 and J is TRBJ2-7, with a tentative D call TRBD1 (5 bases). Germline CDR1 and CDR2: SSHAT and FNYEAQ (reference sequence). This CDR3 spans 13 amino acids. The CDR3 sequence is CASSLTRVDEQYF. Written as DNA, the CDR3 is TGTGCTAGCAGCTTAACCAGGGTGGACGAGCAGTACTTC.

The chain is built from TRBV12-3 or TRBV12-4 and TRBJ2-1; D ambiguous. Trimming stripped 6 bases from V and 5 bases from J, with 20 bases between. The CDR3 contains 16 residues. CDR3 in DNA: TGTGCCAGCAGCCTGGGAAAGACCCAGACCGACAATGAGCAGTTCTTC. Its protein product is CASSLGKTQTDNEQFF.

This clonotype was recorded at least ten times. This CDR3 reads CASSLEATNTGELFF. CDR3 DNA: TGTGCCAGCAGCTTAGAGGCCACGAACACCGGGGAGCTGTTTTTT. The chain joins TRBV11-2 to TRBJ2-2; no clear D. V was pared by 0 bases and J by 0 bases, with 5 bases between. The CDR3 extends over 15 amino acids. Germline V gene lookup returns CDR1 SGHAT and CDR2 FQNNGV.

V and J are TRBV12-3 or TRBV12-4 and TRBJ2-1, with 12 positions matching TRBD2. V dropped 2 bases and J dropped 15; count of bases not matched to a gene: 8. The CDR3 is made up of 14 amino acids. Here the CDR3 reads CASSLRTSGISAFF. The CDR3 DNA sequence: TGTGCCAGCAGTTTAAGGACTAGCGGGATTTCAGCGTTCTTC.

The chain joins TRBV3-1 to TRBJ2-4, with D uncertain. CDR1 is LGHDT and CDR2 is YNNKEL in the germline V gene (reference sequence). This CDR3 has 13 residues. V dropped 0 bases and J dropped 7 bases, with 7 bases sitting between them. CDR3 in DNA: TGTGCCAGCAGCCAAGAAGGGAAGAACATTCAGTACTTC. Amino acid sequence: CASSQEGKNIQYF. Drawing the rest from reference TRBV3-1 and TRBJ2-4, the complete variable domain is DTAVSQTPKYLVTQMGNDKSIKCEQNLGHDTMYWYKQDSKKFLKIMFSYNNKELIINETVPNRFSPKSPDKAHLNLHINSLELGDSAVYFCASSQEGKNIQYFGAGTRLSVL.

The V call is TRBV6-1, the J call TRBJ2-3; 7 bases align to TRBD1. The CDR3 runs to 17 residues. The V segment lost 5 bases and the J segment 3 bases; nucleotides outside the gene matches: 14. Germline V gene lookup returns CDR1 MNHNS and CDR2 SASEGT. The CDR3 DNA reads TGTGCCAGCAGTTATTCACAGGGGTATAGTCATACAGATACGCAGTATTTT. Protein: CASSYSQGYSHTDTQYF.

This clonotype was detected only a few times. The V and J genes are TRBV19 and TRBJ2-3; 13 nucleotides agree with TRBD2. Germline V gene lookup returns CDR1 LNHDA and CDR2 SQIVND (reference sequence). The CDR3 length is 16 residues. Unmatched junction bases numbered 4, after V lost 5 bases and J lost 2 bases. The DNA for the CDR3 is TGTGCCAGTAGTCTCGGACTAGCGGGAGTCACAGATACGCAGTATTTT. Its protein is CASSLGLAGVTDTQYF.

The chain employs TRBV12-3 or TRBV12-4 and TRBJ2-7; D is undetermined. This CDR3 spans 14 amino acids. The V end was cut by 2 bases, the J end by 5 bases, with 13 bases between. This CDR3 reads CASSLTGLWNEQYF. The DNA of the CDR3 is TGTGCCAGCAGTTTAACGGGCCTTTGGAACGAGCAGTACTTC.

The table lists this clonotype with many counts. The chain has TRBV12-3 or TRBV12-4 and TRBJ2-7; a weak D match, TRBD1 (6 bases). The CDR3 sequence is 15 residues long. V lost 3 bases to trimming and J lost 5 bases, with 17 bases between them. CDR3 in DNA: TGTGCCAGCAGTTTGAGGTCTTACCAGGGGCACGAGCAGTACTTC. Protein: CASSLRSYQGHEQYF.

Only a few counts were recorded for this clonotype. The chain joins TRBV20-1 to TRBJ1-5; D is possibly TRBD1 (5 bases). The CDR3 is 15 amino acids. The germline V and J ends were trimmed by 4 bases and 0 bases, with 13 bases remaining between them. In germline, CDR1 is DFQATT, CDR2 SNEGSKA (reference sequence). The CDR3 sequence: CSAMGRGYSNQPQHF. The CDR3 DNA sequence: TGCAGTGCTATGGGGCGGGGATATAGCAATCAGCCCCAGCATTTT.

This clonotype was detected only a few times. The genes are TRBV3-1 and TRBJ2-6; D could derive from TRBD1 or TRBD2 (5 bases each). The CDR3 runs to 15 residues. V was cut by 3 bases and J by 4 bases, with 10 bases left in between. Per germline, CDR1 LGHDT and CDR2 YNNKEL (reference sequence). CDR3 nucleotides: TGTGCCAGCAGCCATGGTGGGACGGGGGCCAACGTCCTGACTTTC. Amino acids: CASSHGGTGANVLTF.

V gene TRBV7-9 combines with J gene TRBJ2-3; 8 bases fit TRBD2. The J segment lost 5 bases and the V segment lost 6 bases, leaving 16 bases of the junction unmatched. This CDR3 is 17 amino acids long. Looked up from germline, CDR1 is SEHNR and CDR2 is FQNEAQ (reference sequence). The CDR3 loop is CASSFRTSLIWGDTQYF. CDR3 coding DNA: TGTGCCAGCAGTTTTAGGACTAGCCTGATCTGGGGAGATACGCAGTATTTT.

The chain joins TRBV5-1 to TRBJ2-3; D is perhaps TRBD2 (6 bases). Germline V gives CDR1 SGHRS, CDR2 YFSETQ. Trimming took off 0 bases at V and 1 base at J, with 9 bases between the two ends. There are 15 residues in the CDR3. CDR3 DNA: TGCGCCAGCAGCTTGGACGGGAGTGGCACAGATACGCAGTATTTT. Its protein is CASSLDGSGTDTQYF.

This chain links TRBV30 with TRBJ1-6; 11 bases fit TRBD1. From germline, CDR1 is GTSNPN and CDR2 SVGIG (reference sequence). Losses at the gene ends were 3 bases for V and 10 bases for J; bases not matched to a gene: 8. This CDR3 is 15 amino acids long. DNA for the CDR3: TGTGCCTGGAGCTCCGGACAGGGGGCTTGGTCACCCCTCCACTTT. Protein product: CAWSSGQGAWSPLHF.